This T cell receptor (beta chain) comes out of a study of blood T cell repertoires in COVID-19. Whole-study context: Samples taken during acute and convalescent COVID-19 were collected in the United States, Italy and Spain.

In the authors' workflow: Amplification of reference gene primers provided the estimated nucleated cell counts. Sequencing used immunoSEQ multiplex PCR; TCRdb keeps in-frame clones, though not all of them. The V and J calls and the clone size are those of that table, but D and trimming were determined from the DNA. The sample holds roughly 110,000 clones, over 60% seen once. There are a few counts of this clone. V shed 0 bases and J shed 4 bases, with 9 bases lying between them. Per the germline V gene, CDR1 is MNHNS and CDR2 is SASEGT. The CDR3 is 14 amino acids. The chain employs TRBV6-1 and TRBJ1-2; maybe TRBD1 (6 bases). The TCR was taken from a man between 65 and 85 years old with acute or convalescent COVID-19. Sequencing was performed on peripheral blood. The CDR3 DNA reads as TGTGCCAGCAGTGAAGCGGGACAAGTCTATGGCTACACCTTC. Translated: CASSEAGQVYGYTF.